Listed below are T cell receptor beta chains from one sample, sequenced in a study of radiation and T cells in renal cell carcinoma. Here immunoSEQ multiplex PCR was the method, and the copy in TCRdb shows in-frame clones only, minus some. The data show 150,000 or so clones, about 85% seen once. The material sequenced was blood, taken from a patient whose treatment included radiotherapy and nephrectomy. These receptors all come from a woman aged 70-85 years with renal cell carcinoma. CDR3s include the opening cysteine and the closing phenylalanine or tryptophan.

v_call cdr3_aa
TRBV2 CASSAPGFQETQYF
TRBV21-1 CASSKGWTGLPNTGELFF
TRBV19 CASSTQGGPYNEQFF
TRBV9 CASSAHADGFDSYEQYF
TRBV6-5 CASTSPLGNTIYF
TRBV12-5 CASALAGGPSEQYF
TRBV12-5 CASGLAGAHNEQFF
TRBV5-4 CASSKGELGTQYF
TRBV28 CASYTGTGVTEAFF
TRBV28 CASSPGGSGSYEQYF
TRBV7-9 CASSLWRRPRANEKLFF
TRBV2 CASMQGARGYTF
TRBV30 CAWTLQAGGGGTQYF
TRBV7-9 CASSLVNSPYNEQFF
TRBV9 CASSVGQGAYNEQFF
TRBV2 CASSLGSTPEAFF
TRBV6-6 CASSYSGSTEAFF
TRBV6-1 CASSGSSNQPQHF
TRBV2 CAARTIRGTGELFF
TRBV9 CASSTGTSSYNEQFF
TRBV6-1 CASSPRAAGNTIYF
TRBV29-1 CSVTSGNTIYF
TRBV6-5 CASSYSTSGGQNEQFF
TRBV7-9 CASTFGSSSGNTIYF